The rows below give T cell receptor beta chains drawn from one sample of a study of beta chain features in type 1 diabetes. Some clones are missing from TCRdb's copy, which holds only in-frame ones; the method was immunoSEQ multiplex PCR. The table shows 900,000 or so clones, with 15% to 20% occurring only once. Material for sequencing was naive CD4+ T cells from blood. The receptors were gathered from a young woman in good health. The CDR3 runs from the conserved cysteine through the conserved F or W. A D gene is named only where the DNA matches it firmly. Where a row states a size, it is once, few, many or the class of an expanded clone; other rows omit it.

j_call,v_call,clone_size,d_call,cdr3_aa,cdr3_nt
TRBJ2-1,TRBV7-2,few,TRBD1,CASTRNAGQGSFF,TGTGCCAGCACCCGAAATGCGGGACAGGGGTCGTTCTTC
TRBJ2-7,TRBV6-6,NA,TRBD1,CASSRDRDRTYEQYF,TGTGCCAGCAGCAGGGACCGGGACAGGACCTACGAGCAGTACTTC
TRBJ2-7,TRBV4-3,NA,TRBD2,CASSQDPSTSGSFYEQYF,TGCGCCAGCAGCCAAGACCCCTCGACTAGCGGGAGTTTTTACGAGCAGTACTTC
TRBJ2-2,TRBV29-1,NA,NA,CSARAGPNTGELFF,TGCAGCGCACGCGCCGGTCCGAACACCGGGGAGCTGTTTTTT
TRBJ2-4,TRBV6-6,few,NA,CASSSAHPGTNIQYF,TGTGCCAGCAGTTCAGCTCACCCCGGGACAAACATTCAGTACTTC
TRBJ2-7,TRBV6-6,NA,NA,CASTGAPNSYEQYF,TGTGCCAGCACGGGGGCCCCCAACTCCTACGAGCAGTACTTC
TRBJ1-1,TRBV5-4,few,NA,CASRNEGTNTEAFF,TGTGCCAGCAGAAATGAGGGGACGAACACTGAAGCTTTCTTT
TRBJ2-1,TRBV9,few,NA,CASSVGGAELGYNEQFF,TGTGCCAGCAGCGTAGGAGGGGCCGAATTGGGATACAATGAGCAGTTCTTC
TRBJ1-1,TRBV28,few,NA,CASSPPPDTEAFF,TGTGCCAGCAGTCCCCCCCCCGACACTGAAGCTTTCTTT
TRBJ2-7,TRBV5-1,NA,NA,CASSIGESGEQYF,TGCGCCAGCAGCATAGGAGAATCGGGGGAGCAGTACTTC
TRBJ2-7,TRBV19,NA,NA,CASSMRGTAYEQYF,TGTGCCAGTAGTATGCGGGGAACGGCCTACGAGCAGTACTTC
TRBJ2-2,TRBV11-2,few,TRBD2,CASSLGGLAGDTGELFF,TGTGCCAGCAGCTTAGGAGGACTAGCGGGAGATACCGGGGAGCTGTTTTTT
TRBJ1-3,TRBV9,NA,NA,CASSVGTVRAPGNTIYF,TGTGCCAGCAGCGTAGGGACGGTTAGGGCGCCTGGAAACACCATATATTTT
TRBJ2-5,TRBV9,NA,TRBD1,CASSPRQGEETQYF,TGTGCCAGCAGCCCCCGACAGGGCGAAGAGACCCAGTACTTC